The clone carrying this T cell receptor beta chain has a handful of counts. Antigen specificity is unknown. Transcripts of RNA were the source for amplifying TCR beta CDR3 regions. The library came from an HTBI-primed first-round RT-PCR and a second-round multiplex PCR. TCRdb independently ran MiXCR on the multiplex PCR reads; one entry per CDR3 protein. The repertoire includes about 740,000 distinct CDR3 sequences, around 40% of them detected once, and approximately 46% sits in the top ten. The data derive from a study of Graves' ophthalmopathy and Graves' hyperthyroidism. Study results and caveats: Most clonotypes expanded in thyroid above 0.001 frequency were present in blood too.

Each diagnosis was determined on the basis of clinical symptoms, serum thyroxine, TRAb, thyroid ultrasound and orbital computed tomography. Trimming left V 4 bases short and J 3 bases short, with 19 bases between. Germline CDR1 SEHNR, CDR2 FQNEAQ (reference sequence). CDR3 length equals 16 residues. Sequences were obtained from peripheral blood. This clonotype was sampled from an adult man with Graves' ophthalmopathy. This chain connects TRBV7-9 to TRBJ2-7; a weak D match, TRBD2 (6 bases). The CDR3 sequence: CASSYGNALGGYEQYF. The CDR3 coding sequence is TGTGCCAGCAGCTACGGTAATGCCCTGGGGGGCTACGAGCAGTACTTC.